Reported below is one TCR beta chain. Here immunoSEQ multiplex PCR was the method, and the copy in TCRdb shows in-frame clones only, minus some. The table includes roughly 96,000 clones, around 81% detected once. This sample is part of a study of blood T cell repertoires in COVID-19. Turning to the study itself: Sites across the United States, Italy and Spain contributed samples from acute and convalescent COVID-19. Sources were T cells, B-cell-depleted T cells, or PBMCs; the material itself was cDNA or gDNA.

Sequenced material: peripheral blood. This sequence originates from a man in his sixties with acute or convalescent COVID-19.

The CDR3 sequence is CSAGVNEQFF. The CDR3 nucleotides are TGCAGCGCCGGAGTCAATGAGCAGTTCTTC. The gene calls are TRBV29-1 and TRBJ2-1; D gene ambiguous. With 7 bases removed from V and 6 bases from J, the gap between germline ends came to 7 bases. The length of the CDR3 is 10 residues. CDR1 SQVTM and CDR2 ANQGSEA come from the germline V gene.